This T cell receptor beta chain originates from a study of blood T cells in healthy people across ages (dated by TCRdb to the mid-2010s). About the full investigation: In model experiments, roughly one uniquely barcoded TCR beta cDNA molecule per two T cells was captured by template switching. The study measured age-related changes in TCR beta repertoire diversity using deep sequencing normalized with unique cDNA molecular identifiers. The donors were divided into four age groups: young (average around 17 years), middle-aged (about 40), aged (around 67) and long-lived (82). To avoid experimental bias, donors of different ages were randomly spread across the sequencing lanes. Using the same blood draw, the study looked at two additional independent replicas of 1 million unique cDNA reads for two donors, one aged 18 to 30 and the other aged 80 or older.

The method was 5' RACE. The reads were generated on an Illumina HiSeq 2500. A second PCR of 7 to 11 cycles was run with a J-beta primer mix and a sample-barcoded 5' primer. Each TCR beta cDNA molecule received a unique molecular identifier from a template-switch 5' adaptor carrying 12 random nucleotides. Each sample yielded at least 2.5 million CDR3-containing paired-end reads. First-strand cDNA was synthesized from all RNA with the Mint cDNA synthesis kit, primed by a TRBC-specific oligonucleotide. Following uracil-DNA glycosylase treatment, all cDNA underwent a first 18-cycle PCR with the universal primers M1SS and BC2_uni_R. The published analysis was carried out like this. For normalization, 1 million high-quality reads, each with a distinct molecular identifier, were randomly selected from each sample. Instead of being binned into consensus sequences, reads that shared molecular identifiers were thrown out. MiTCR, run with a Q25 quality threshold and the strictest error-elimination algorithm, handled CDR3 identification, clonotype clustering and error correction. A nonparametric unseen species model with Euler transformation was used to estimate lower-bound total TCR beta diversity. TCRdb itself trimmed the public reads at Q25 with fastp, ran MiXCR and retained productive beta chains. A single entry per CDR3 protein holds the most common genes and DNA from its merged rows. The V and J calls here are based on TCRdb, not the publication. Across this sample there are fewer than 750,000 distinct CDR3 sequences, with about 45% seen only once. Jointly, the top ten make up 20% to 25% of the sample.

Systemically healthy Caucasian individuals from Russia, 35 to 40 in total and aged roughly 6 to 100 years, were included as donors. Each donor gave around 9.5 milliliters of peripheral blood, collected into EDTA-treated Vacutainer tubes. Ficoll-Paque density-gradient centrifugation was used to isolate PBMCs, with at least 6 million obtained per sample. Trizol reagent was used to extract total RNA from PBMCs, with at least 5.5 micrograms per sample. For every donor, an aliquot of PBMCs went through flow cytometry to measure the percentages of naive CD45RAhigh/CD27high T cells. General findings and caveats noted by the study authors: Because donor CMV infection status was unknown, age-related changes in expanded clonotypes were potentially confounded. Compared with the aged group, the long-lived group had more naive CD4+ T cells, fewer expanded clones and increased TCR diversity, suggesting age selection. Estimates of total diversity based on one million sequenced T cells were considered lower bounds and underestimates. As age increased, observed TCR beta diversity per million T cells dropped in a roughly linear way, and a significant reduction was already evident by age about 40. Bulk unsorted PBMC profiling prevented conclusive comparison of naive and antigen-experienced compartments. A strong correlation was found between observed TCR beta diversity and the percentage of naive T cells measured by flow cytometry.

V loses 5 bases, J loses 0 bases, and the germline ends lie 7 bases apart. CDR1 and CDR2 were assigned from the germline V gene (reference sequence) as SEHNR and FQNEAQ. The CDR3 has 13 amino acids, counting the end cysteine and phenylalanine. Only the CDR3 DNA stays, 39 bases, in frame from base 1. Worth noting for this clonotype: The specificity of this receptor is unknown. Per-base qualities were not stored, and no clone one base away is much larger.

Sequenced input: blood. The chain uses TRBV7-9 and TRBJ1-2, with an unclear D gene assignment. The receptor was isolated from an elderly man in good health. Here the CDR3 is given as CASSPSSNYGYTF. Read as DNA, the sequence is TGTGCCAGCAGCCCGAGTTCTAACTATGGCTACACCTTC.